Below, 16 T cell receptor beta chains from the same sample are listed, as sequenced in a study of HIV-infected patients and healthy controls. Whole blood was used without fractionation, so all unsorted peripheral T cells were included. Reverse transcription used approximately 500 ng RNA and constant-region primers for alpha and beta. Each of the alpha and beta chains got its own library through chain-specific third strand synthesis with indices. TCRdb re-analysed the 5' RACE reads in MiXCR, keeping a single row per CDR3 protein. The profile shows about 9,100 distinct CDR3 sequences, roughly 7.3% of them singletons. The starting material was blood, obtained before antiretroviral therapy. The receptor source for this set is an adult with HIV infection.

Many counts were recorded for this clonotype. The gene calls are TRBV5-1 and TRBJ2-5; D unresolved. Germline assignment: CDR1 SGHRS and CDR2 YFSETQ. The CDR3 runs 14 residues. Trimming shortened V by 8 bases and J by 0 bases, and 14 bases separated the two germline ends. Written as DNA, the CDR3 is TGCGCCAGTGCCCCCACCCCGGACCAAGAGACCCAGTACTTC. Protein sequence: CASAPTPDQETQYF.

This chain uses TRBV19 with TRBJ1-5; D is undetermined. Per the germline V gene, CDR1 is LNHDA and CDR2 is SQIVND (reference sequence). This CDR3 region has 14 residues. With 6 bases removed from V and 3 bases from J, the gap between germline ends came to 12 bases. The CDR3 loop reads CASSKTGNNQPQHF. DNA for the CDR3: TGTGCCAGTAGCAAAACCGGGAACAATCAGCCCCAGCATTTT.

The rearrangement uses TRBV7-9 and TRBJ2-7, with no clear D. CDR3 length equals 12 residues. Deletions cut 3 bases from V and 12 bases from J, with 15 bases between. CDR1 is SEHNR, CDR2 FQNEAQ, per germline (reference sequence). The CDR3 DNA is TGTGCCAGCAGCTTGGCTGAAACCAAGCGGTACTTC. Translating it yields CASSLAETKRYF.

The J gene is TRBJ1-1, the V gene TRBV6-2 or TRBV6-3; TRBD1 matches at 9 bases. CDR1 is MNHEY, CDR2 SVGEGT, per germline. The CDR3 spans 15 residues. The J segment lost 5 bases and the V segment lost 6 bases, leaving 10 bases of the junction unmatched. CDR3 amino acids: CASSSPDRGWTEAFF. The CDR3 DNA follows: TGTGCCAGCAGCTCACCGGACAGGGGTTGGACTGAAGCTTTCTTT.

This clonotype occurred a few times. This chain uses TRBV12-3 or TRBV12-4 with TRBJ1-3; possibly TRBD1 for D (5 bases). The CDR3 is made up of 18 amino acids. The germline V and J ends were trimmed by 2 bases and 5 bases, with 22 bases remaining between them. CDR3: CASSLRSGARERRNTIYF. The CDR3, as DNA: TGTGCCAGCAGTTTACGATCCGGTGCCAGGGAGAGGCGAAACACCATATATTTT.

This clonotype has a count of ten or more. The chain uses TRBV18 and TRBJ2-3; the D gene could be TRBD1 or TRBD2 (5 bases each). The germline CDR1 and CDR2 sequences are KGHSH and LQKENI. This CDR3 is built from 16 residues. V was pared by 0 bases and J by 0 bases, with 10 bases between. The CDR3 sequence is CASSPPSGASTDTQYF. The CDR3, as DNA: TGTGCCAGCTCACCACCTTCCGGGGCTAGCACAGATACGCAGTATTTT.

This clonotype showed up many times. The chain couples TRBV5-1 to TRBJ2-2, with 9 bases that match TRBD2. This CDR3 contains 15 residues. The V gene end was trimmed by 2 bases and the J gene end by 6 bases; junction bases not matched to a gene: 5. Germline V gene sequence: CDR1 SGHRS, CDR2 YFSETQ. The CDR3 region is CASSFKGLASGELFF. The CDR3 DNA reads as TGCGCCAGCAGCTTCAAGGGACTAGCCTCCGGGGAGCTGTTTTTT.

This clonotype was counted at least ten times. The chain joins TRBV10-3 to TRBJ1-1; a possible D gene is TRBD1 (5 bases). Germline V gives CDR1 ENHRY, CDR2 SYGVKD. This CDR3 has 14 amino acids. Trimming left V 4 bases short and J 1 base short, with 10 bases between. In DNA form, the CDR3 reads TGTGCCATCAGTGGCCGGGACCCGAACACTGAAGCTTTCTTT. It translates to CAISGRDPNTEAFF.

This clonotype was found many times. J is TRBJ2-3 and V is TRBV11-3; D is unclear. V was clipped by 4 bases and J by 6 bases, with 8 bases between them. CDR1 and CDR2 from the germline V gene are SGHNT and YENEEA. The CDR3 extends over 12 amino acids. The CDR3 sequence: CASSSSPDTQYF. In DNA form, the CDR3 reads TGTGCCAGCAGCTCAAGTCCCGATACGCAGTATTTT.

This clonotype was seen at least ten times. The rearrangement uses TRBV7-9 and TRBJ2-1, with 11 nucleotides matching TRBD1. The CDR3 has 14 residues. Germline V gene lookup returns CDR1 SEHNR and CDR2 FQNEAQ (reference sequence). V was pared by 3 bases and J by 10 bases, with 5 bases of the junction left unmatched. CDR3 coding DNA: TGTGCCAGCAGCTTTGGGACAGGGGGTCAAGAGCAGTTCTTC. As protein: CASSFGTGGQEQFF. Full variable domain (missing parts from reference TRBV7-9 and TRBJ2-1): DTGVSQNPRHKITKRGQNVTFRCDPISEHNRLYWYRQTLGQGPEFLTYFQNEAQLEKSRLLSDRFSAERPKGSFSTLEIQRTEQGDSAMYLCASSFGTGGQEQFFGPGTRLTVL.

This clonotype showed up many times. The rearrangement uses TRBV20-1 and TRBJ1-6, with D unresolved. The V end was cut by 2 bases, the J end by 8 bases, with 7 bases between. CDR3 length: 12 residues. In germline, CDR1 is DFQATT, CDR2 SNEGSKA (reference sequence). The DNA for the CDR3 is TGCAGTGCTAGACAGAATCATTCACCCCTCCACTTT. It is translated as CSARQNHSPLHF.

This clonotype appeared many times. The chain couples TRBV7-2 to TRBJ2-3; D may be TRBD1 (6 bases). Germline-derived CDR1 and CDR2 are SGHTA and FQGNSA. V was pared by 2 bases and J by 0 bases, with 9 bases between. This CDR3 contains 15 residues. CDR3 bases: TGTGCCAGCAGCTTATTAGGGGGAAGCACAGATACGCAGTATTTT. As protein: CASSLLGGSTDTQYF.

This clonotype was observed at least ten times. The chain links TRBV5-6 to TRBJ1-1; TRBD1 is a possible D gene (5 bases). With 0 bases removed from V and 4 bases from J, the gap between germline ends came to 7 bases. Germline lookup yields CDR1 SGHDT and CDR2 YYEEEE. This CDR3 comprises 13 residues. DNA of the CDR3: TGTGCCAGCAGCTTGGGGGGGGGCACTGAAGCTTTCTTT. Amino acid sequence: CASSLGGGTEAFF.

This clonotype was detected many times. V and J are TRBV4-1 and TRBJ2-2; possibly TRBD1 for D (5 bases). The CDR3 extends over 16 amino acids. V was shortened by 7 bases and J by 0 bases, with 15 bases between the two germline ends. Germline V gene sequence: CDR1 MGHRA, CDR2 YSYEKL. CDR3 sequence: CASNLKGRANTGELFF. The DNA of the CDR3 is TGCGCCAGCAACCTTAAGGGCAGGGCGAACACCGGGGAGCTGTTTTTT.

This clonotype was found a few times. J is TRBJ1-2 and V is TRBV4-3; D gene unclear. CDR3 length: 15 amino acids. CDR1 LGHNA and CDR2 YSLEER come from the germline V gene. Trimming stripped 0 bases from V and 3 bases from J, with 11 bases between. CDR3 sequence (DNA): TGCGCCAGCAGCCAAGAAAAATGGGGAGACTATGGCTACACCTTC. Amino acids: CASSQEKWGDYGYTF.

The gene calls are TRBV20-1 and TRBJ1-6; D is possibly TRBD1 (5 bases). Trimming pared 3 bases from V and 2 bases from J, leaving 17 bases between. The germline CDR1 and CDR2 sequences are DFQATT and SNEGSKA (reference sequence). There are 17 residues in the CDR3. The CDR3 here is CSARERQQDPYNSPLHF. The DNA for the CDR3 is TGCAGTGCTAGGGAGAGACAGCAGGATCCCTATAATTCACCCCTCCACTTT.